The following is a TCR beta chain sequence with its context. These data originate in a study of cytomegalovirus exposure and HLA in healthy donors. The primer mix had 60 Vbeta and 13 Jbeta primers. Some clones are missing from TCRdb's copy, which holds only in-frame ones; the method was immunoSEQ multiplex PCR. The sample data list more than 65,000 clones. Losses at the gene ends were 4 bases for V and 6 bases for J; bases not matched to a gene: 5. The V gene's germline CDR1 is SGHNT and CDR2 YYREEE (reference sequence). The CDR3 extends over 14 amino acids. The rearrangement uses TRBV5-4 and TRBJ2-1; 9 bases map to TRBD1. What was sequenced was PBMCs. The source of this sequence is a man in his forties in good health and CMV-seronegative. The chain's CDR3 is CASSPGGQGNEQFF. For the CDR3, the DNA is TGTGCCAGCAGCCCCGGGGGACAGGGCAATGAGCAGTTCTTC.